These T cell receptor beta chains were read from a single sample in a study of response to subunit inactivated influenza vaccine. In TCRdb, the RT-PCR reads were re-called with MiXCR into one record per CDR3 protein. The repertoire holds a few hundred thousand distinct CDR3 sequences, with 21% as singletons. Here the sequenced sample was PBMCs from blood, taken 21 months after vaccination. These TCRs come from a man aged 50-75 years who received an inactivated influenza vaccine. Each CDR3 is given with its conserved first and last residue. The order of the fields is V gene, D gene, J gene, clone size, CDR3 protein, CDR3 DNA. D genes are given only for firm matches. Clone size is not always given. Where it is, it says once, few, many or a class for expanded clones.

TRBV14,TRBD1,TRBJ2-3,few,CASSHTLQGAVDTQYF,TGTGCCAGCAGCCATACCTTACAGGGGGCTGTAGATACGCAGTATTTT
TRBV6-5,NA,TRBJ2-5,few,CASSYGGLQETQYF,TGTGCCAGCAGTTACGGGGGACTCCAAGAGACCCAGTACTTC
TRBV12-3/TRBV12-4,NA,TRBJ2-6,NA,CASSSDSSGANVLTF,TGTGCCAGCAGCAGTGACAGCTCTGGGGCCAACGTCCTGACTTTC
TRBV27,TRBD1,TRBJ2-7,NA,CASSLRRGLGYEQYF,TGTGCCAGCAGTTTACGCAGGGGGCTAGGGTACGAGCAGTACTTC
TRBV20-1,NA,TRBJ2-5,NA,CSARATTRNQETQYF,TGCAGTGCTAGAGCGACGACTAGGAACCAAGAGACCCAGTACTTC
TRBV7-2,NA,TRBJ2-7,NA,CASSLSGITYEQYF,TGTGCCAGCAGCTTATCAGGGATAACCTACGAGCAGTACTTC
TRBV7-2,TRBD1,TRBJ2-3,NA,CASRIGQVYTDTQYF,TGTGCCAGCAGGATAGGACAGGTCTACACAGATACGCAGTATTTT
TRBV7-2,NA,TRBJ2-1,few,CASSLVGQNYNEQFF,TGTGCCAGCAGCTTAGTCGGACAGAACTACAATGAGCAGTTCTTC
TRBV7-2,NA,TRBJ1-5,many,CASSLGAVNQPQHF,TGTGCCAGCAGCTTAGGGGCAGTTAATCAGCCCCAGCATTTT
TRBV12-3/TRBV12-4,TRBD1,TRBJ1-1,many,CATTGTAEAFF,TGTGCCACGACTGGGACAGCCGAAGCTTTCTTT
TRBV5-6,NA,TRBJ2-1,many,CASSLYSYNEQFF,TGTGCCAGCAGCTTGTACAGCTACAATGAGCAGTTCTTC
TRBV5-4,NA,TRBJ1-1,NA,CASSLARGITEAFF,TGTGCCAGCAGCTTGGCCCGGGGTATCACTGAAGCTTTCTTT
TRBV5-4,TRBD2,TRBJ2-5,NA,CASRVGAGEETQYF,TGTGCCAGCAGAGTGGGAGCGGGAGAAGAGACCCAGTACTTC
TRBV14,NA,TRBJ1-2,few,CASSQGPTGYTF,TGTGCCAGCAGCCAAGGGCCGACCGGCTACACCTTC
TRBV11-2,NA,TRBJ1-6,NA,CASSLDIRNSPLHF,TGTGCCAGCAGCTTGGATATTAGAAATTCACCCCTCCACTTT
TRBV28,NA,TRBJ2-1,few,CASSSGPGAYNEQFF,TGTGCCAGCAGCTCGGGCCCTGGGGCCTACAATGAGCAGTTCTTC
TRBV9,NA,TRBJ1-1,once,CASSVDGMNTEPFF,TGTGCCAGCAGCGTCGACGGCATGAACACTGAACCTTTCTTT
TRBV27,NA,TRBJ1-6,NA,CASTLSYNSPLHF,TGTGCCAGCACGTTATCCTATAATTCACCCCTCCACTTT
TRBV6-6,NA,TRBJ1-2,NA,CATPGGESYGYTF,TGTGCCACCCCTGGGGGAGAGAGCTATGGCTACACCTTC
TRBV6-2/TRBV6-3,NA,TRBJ1-5,few,CASSLFTENQPQHF,TGTGCCAGCAGTTTGTTCACAGAGAATCAGCCCCAGCATTTT
TRBV6-1,NA,TRBJ2-2,NA,CASSRQSNTGELFF,TGTGCCAGCAGCCGACAGTCGAACACCGGGGAGCTGTTTTTT
TRBV5-6,NA,TRBJ2-5,NA,CASSFRGETQYF,TGTGCCAGCAGCTTTAGGGGAGAGACCCAGTACTTC
TRBV25-1,NA,TRBJ1-1,many,CASSELGYSEAFF,TGTGCCAGCAGTGAATTAGGGTACTCTGAAGCTTTCTTT